This T cell receptor beta chain was retrieved from a study of identical twins. This clonotype was detected only a few times. Its antigen remains unknown. The study's findings and limits: Twins shared out-of-frame alpha sequences with excess low generation probability. In beta out-of-frame sequences, the excess sharing between twins was weaker. Models underestimated out-of-frame TCR alpha sharing in monozygotic twins.

Germline CDR1 and CDR2: MDHEN and SYDVKM. V lost 3 bases and J lost 0; bases outside the gene matches: 4. This CDR3 is built from 16 residues. A universal primer site was added by template switching, and unique molecular identifiers were carried by the cDNA. TCRdb called the 5' RACE reads again in MiXCR, with one record for every CDR3 protein. Of 1.5 million to 2 million distinct CDR3 sequences listed, about 32% are singletons. The source is a newborn girl in good health. Sample: cord blood. This rearrangement joins TRBV28 to TRBJ1-4; 7 bases agree with TRBD1. Here the CDR3 reads CASSFPDRATNEKLFF. CDR3 DNA sequence: TGTGCCAGCAGTTTTCCCGACAGGGCAACTAATGAAAAACTGTTTTTT.